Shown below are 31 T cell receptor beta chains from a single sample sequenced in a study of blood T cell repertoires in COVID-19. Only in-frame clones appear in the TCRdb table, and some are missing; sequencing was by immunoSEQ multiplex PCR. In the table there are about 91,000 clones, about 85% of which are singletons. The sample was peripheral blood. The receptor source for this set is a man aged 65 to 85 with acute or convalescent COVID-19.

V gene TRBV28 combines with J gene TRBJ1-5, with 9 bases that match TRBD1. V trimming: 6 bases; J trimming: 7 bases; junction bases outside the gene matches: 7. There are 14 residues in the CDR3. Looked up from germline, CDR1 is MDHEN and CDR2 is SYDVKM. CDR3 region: CASSPGTGMQPQHF. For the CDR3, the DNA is TGTGCCAGCAGCCCTGGGACAGGGATGCAGCCCCAGCATTTT.

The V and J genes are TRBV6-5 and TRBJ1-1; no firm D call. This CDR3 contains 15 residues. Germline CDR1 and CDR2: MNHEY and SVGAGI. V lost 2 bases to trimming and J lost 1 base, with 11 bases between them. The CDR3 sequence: CASSYVGGGNTEAFF. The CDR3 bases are TGTGCCAGCAGTTACGTGGGCGGAGGGAACACTGAAGCTTTCTTT.

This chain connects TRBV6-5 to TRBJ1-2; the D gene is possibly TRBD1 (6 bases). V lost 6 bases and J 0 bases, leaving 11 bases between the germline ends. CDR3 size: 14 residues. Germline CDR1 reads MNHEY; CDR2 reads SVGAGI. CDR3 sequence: CASSGTRANYGYTF. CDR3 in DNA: TGTGCCAGCAGCGGGACACGGGCTAACTATGGCTACACCTTC.

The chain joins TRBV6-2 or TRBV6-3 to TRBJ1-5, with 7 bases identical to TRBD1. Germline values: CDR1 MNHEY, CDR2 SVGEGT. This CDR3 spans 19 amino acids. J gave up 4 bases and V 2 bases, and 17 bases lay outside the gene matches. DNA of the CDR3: TGTGCCAGCAGTTACAGATCATTACTATCAGGGGGAGTTAATCAGCCCCAGCATTTT. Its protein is CASSYRSLLSGGVNQPQHF.

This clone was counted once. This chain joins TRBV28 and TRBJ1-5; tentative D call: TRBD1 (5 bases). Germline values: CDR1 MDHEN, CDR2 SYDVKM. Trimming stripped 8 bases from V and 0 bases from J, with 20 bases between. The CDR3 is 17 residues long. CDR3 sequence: CASSSTADSYSNQPQHF. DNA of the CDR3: TGTGCCAGCTCATCCACCGCTGACAGTTATAGCAATCAGCCCCAGCATTTT.

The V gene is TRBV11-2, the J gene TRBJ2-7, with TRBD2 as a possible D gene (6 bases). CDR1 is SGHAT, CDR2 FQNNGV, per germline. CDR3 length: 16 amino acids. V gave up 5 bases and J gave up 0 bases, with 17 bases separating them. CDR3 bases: TGTGCCAGCAGCCCCCGGGACTCCCAAAGCTCCTACGAGCAGTACTTC. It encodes CASSPRDSQSSYEQYF.

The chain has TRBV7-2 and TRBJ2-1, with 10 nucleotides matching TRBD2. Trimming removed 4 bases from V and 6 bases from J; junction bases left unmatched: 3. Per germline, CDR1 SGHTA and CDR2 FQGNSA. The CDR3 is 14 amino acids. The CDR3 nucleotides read TGTGCCAGCAGCTCCAGGACTAGCGGCAATGAGCAGTTCTTC. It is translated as CASSSRTSGNEQFF.

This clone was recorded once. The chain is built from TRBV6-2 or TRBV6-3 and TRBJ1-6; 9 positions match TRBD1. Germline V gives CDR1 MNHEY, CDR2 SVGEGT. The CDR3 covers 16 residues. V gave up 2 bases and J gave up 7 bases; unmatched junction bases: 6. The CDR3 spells CASSYPGTGSNSPLHF. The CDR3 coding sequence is TGTGCCAGCAGTTACCCCGGGACAGGGAGCAATTCACCCCTCCACTTT.

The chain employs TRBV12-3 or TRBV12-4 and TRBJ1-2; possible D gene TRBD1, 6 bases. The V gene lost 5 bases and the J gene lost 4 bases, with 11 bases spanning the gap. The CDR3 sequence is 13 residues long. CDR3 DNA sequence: TGTGCCAGCAGTCTGGACAGATTCTATGGCTACACCTTC. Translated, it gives CASSLDRFYGYTF.

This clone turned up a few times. The CDR3: CASSVSAGDTDTQYF. The CDR3 DNA sequence: TGTGCCAGCAGCGTCAGTGCAGGGGACACAGATACGCAGTATTTT. This chain uses TRBV9 with TRBJ2-3; the D gene is possibly TRBD1 (6 bases). The V gene lost 2 bases and the J gene lost 2 bases, with 12 bases spanning the gap. Germline-derived CDR1 and CDR2 are SGDLS and YYNGEE. This CDR3 comprises 15 residues.

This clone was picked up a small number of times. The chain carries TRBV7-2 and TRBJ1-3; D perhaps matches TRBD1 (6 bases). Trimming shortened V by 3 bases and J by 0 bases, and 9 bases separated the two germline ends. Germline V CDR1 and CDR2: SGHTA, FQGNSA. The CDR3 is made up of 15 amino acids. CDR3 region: CASSFTGSSGNTIYF. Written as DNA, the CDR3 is TGTGCCAGCAGCTTTACAGGGAGCTCTGGAAACACCATATATTTT.

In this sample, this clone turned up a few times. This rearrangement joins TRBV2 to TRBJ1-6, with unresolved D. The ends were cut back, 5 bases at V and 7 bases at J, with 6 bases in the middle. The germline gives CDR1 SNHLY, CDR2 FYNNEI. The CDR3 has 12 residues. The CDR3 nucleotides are TGTGCCAGCAGTCTAGAGAATTCACCCCTCCACTTT. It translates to CASSLENSPLHF.

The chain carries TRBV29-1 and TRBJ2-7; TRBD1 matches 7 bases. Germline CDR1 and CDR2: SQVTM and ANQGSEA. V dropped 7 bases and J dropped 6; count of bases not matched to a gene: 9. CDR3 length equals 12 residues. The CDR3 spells CSADRDPSEQYV. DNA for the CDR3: TGCAGCGCAGACAGGGATCCGAGCGAGCAGTACGTC.

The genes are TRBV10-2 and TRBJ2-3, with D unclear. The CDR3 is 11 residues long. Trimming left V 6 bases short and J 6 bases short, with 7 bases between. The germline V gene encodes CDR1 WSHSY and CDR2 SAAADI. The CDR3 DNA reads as TGCGCCAGCAGCGCTCGGGATACGCAGTATTTT. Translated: CASSARDTQYF.

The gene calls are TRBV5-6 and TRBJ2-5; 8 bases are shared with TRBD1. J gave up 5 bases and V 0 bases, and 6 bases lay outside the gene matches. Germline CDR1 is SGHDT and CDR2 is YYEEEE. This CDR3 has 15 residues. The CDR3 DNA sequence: TGTGCCAGCAGCTTGGCGGGCAGGGGGCAGGAGACCCAGTACTTC. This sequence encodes CASSLAGRGQETQYF.

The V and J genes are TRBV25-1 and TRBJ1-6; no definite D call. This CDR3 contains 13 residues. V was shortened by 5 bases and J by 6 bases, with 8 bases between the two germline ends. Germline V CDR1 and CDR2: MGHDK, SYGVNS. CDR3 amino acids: CASSSLPNSPLHF. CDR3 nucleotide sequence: TGTGCCAGCAGTTCACTCCCTAATTCACCCCTCCACTTT.

CDR3 in DNA: TGTGCCAGCAGCCAAGATGTTAACTCGTATAATTCACCCCTCCACTTT. As protein: CASSQDVNSYNSPLHF. This chain links TRBV4-2 with TRBJ1-6; the D is unclear. V dropped 0 bases and J dropped 4 bases, with 10 bases sitting between them. Germline V lookup: CDR1 LGHNA, CDR2 YNFKEQ. This CDR3 spans 16 amino acids.

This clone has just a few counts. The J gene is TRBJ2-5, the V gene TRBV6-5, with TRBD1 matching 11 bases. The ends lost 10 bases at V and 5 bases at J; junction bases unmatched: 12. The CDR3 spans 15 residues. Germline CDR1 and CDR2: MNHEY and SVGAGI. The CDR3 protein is CANSADRGLSETQYF. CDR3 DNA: TGTGCCAATTCCGCGGACAGGGGGCTTTCTGAGACCCAGTACTTC.

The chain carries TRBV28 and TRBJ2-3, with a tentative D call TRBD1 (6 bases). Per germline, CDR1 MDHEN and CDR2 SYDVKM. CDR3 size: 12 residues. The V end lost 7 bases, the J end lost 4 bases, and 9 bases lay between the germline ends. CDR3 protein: CASKGGADTQYF. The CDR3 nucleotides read TGTGCCAGCAAAGGGGGTGCAGATACGCAGTATTTT.

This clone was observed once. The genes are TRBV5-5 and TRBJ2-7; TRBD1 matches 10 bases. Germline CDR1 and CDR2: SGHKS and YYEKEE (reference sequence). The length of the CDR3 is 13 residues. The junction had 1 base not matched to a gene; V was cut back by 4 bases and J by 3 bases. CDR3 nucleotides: TGTGCCAGCAGCGGGACAGGGGTCTACGAGCAGTACGTC. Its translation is CASSGTGVYEQYV.

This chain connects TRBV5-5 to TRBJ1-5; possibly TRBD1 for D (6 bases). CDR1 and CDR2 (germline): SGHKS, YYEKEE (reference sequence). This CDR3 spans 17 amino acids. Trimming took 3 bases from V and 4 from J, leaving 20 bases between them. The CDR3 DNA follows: TGTGCCAGCAGCTGGGGGCCCCCCAGGGGCACGAATCAGCCCCAGCATTTT. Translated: CASSWGPPRGTNQPQHF.

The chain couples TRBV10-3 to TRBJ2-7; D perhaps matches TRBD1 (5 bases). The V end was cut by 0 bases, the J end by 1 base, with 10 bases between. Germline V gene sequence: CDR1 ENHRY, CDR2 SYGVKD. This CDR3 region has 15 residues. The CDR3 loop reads CAISESGDRSYEQYF. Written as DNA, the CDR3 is TGTGCCATCAGTGAGTCAGGGGATCGGTCCTACGAGCAGTACTTC.

CDR3 region: CASTPGPTLSNQPQHF. The CDR3 bases are TGTGCCAGCACCCCGGGTCCAACCCTTAGCAATCAGCCCCAGCATTTT. This chain uses TRBV28 with TRBJ1-5; D not resolved. The ends were cut back, 7 bases at V and 0 bases at J, with 16 bases in the middle. Germline CDR1 and CDR2: MDHEN and SYDVKM. The CDR3 is 16 residues long.

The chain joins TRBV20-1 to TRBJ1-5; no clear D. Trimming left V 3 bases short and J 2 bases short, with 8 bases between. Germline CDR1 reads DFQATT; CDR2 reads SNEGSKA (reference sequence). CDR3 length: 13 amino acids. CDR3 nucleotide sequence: TGCAGTGCTAGTAGTAGCCGCAATCAGCCCCAGCATTTT. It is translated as CSASSSRNQPQHF.

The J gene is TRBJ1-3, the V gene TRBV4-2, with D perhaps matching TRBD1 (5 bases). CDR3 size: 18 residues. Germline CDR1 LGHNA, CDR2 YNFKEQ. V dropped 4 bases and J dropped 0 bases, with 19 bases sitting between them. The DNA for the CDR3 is TGTGCCAGCAGCCTCTCCCCAGCGGGGACGAACTCTGGAAACACCATATATTTT. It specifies CASSLSPAGTNSGNTIYF.

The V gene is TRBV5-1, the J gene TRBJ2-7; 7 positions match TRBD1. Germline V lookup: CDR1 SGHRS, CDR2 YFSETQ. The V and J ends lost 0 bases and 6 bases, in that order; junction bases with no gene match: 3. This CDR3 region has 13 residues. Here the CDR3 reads CASSLDAGGEQYF. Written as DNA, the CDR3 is TGCGCCAGCAGCTTGGATGCAGGGGGCGAGCAGTACTTC.

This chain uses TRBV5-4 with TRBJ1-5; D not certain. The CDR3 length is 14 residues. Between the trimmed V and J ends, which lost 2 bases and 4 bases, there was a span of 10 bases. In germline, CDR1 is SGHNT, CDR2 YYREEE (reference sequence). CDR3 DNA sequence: TGTGCCAGCAGCTTTTCCGGGTCTAATCAGCCCCAGCATTTT. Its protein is CASSFSGSNQPQHF.

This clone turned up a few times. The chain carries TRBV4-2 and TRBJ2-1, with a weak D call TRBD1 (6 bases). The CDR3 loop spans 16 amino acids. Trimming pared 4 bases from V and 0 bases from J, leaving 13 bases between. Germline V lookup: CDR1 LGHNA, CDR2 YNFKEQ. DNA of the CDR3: TGTGCCAGCAGCCGAAACGGACAGAGCTCCTACAATGAGCAGTTCTTC. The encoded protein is CASSRNGQSSYNEQFF.

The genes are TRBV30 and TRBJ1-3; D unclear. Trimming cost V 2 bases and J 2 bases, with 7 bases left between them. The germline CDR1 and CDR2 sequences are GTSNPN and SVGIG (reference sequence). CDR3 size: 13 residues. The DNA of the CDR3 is TGTGCCTGGAGTCGGGGTGCTGGAAACACCATATATTTT. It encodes CAWSRGAGNTIYF.

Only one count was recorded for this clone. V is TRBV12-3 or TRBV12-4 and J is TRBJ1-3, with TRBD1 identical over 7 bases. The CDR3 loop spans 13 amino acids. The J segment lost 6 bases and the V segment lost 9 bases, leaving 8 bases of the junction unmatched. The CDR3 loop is CASTDRIKNTIYF. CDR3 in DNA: TGTGCCAGTACGGACAGGATCAAAAACACCATATATTTT.

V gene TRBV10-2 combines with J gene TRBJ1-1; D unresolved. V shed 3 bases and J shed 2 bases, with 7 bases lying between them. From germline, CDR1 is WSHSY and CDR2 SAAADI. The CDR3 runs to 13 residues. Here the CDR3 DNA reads TGCGCCAGCAGTGAAACAGTAAACACTGAAGCTTTCTTT. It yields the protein CASSETVNTEAFF.